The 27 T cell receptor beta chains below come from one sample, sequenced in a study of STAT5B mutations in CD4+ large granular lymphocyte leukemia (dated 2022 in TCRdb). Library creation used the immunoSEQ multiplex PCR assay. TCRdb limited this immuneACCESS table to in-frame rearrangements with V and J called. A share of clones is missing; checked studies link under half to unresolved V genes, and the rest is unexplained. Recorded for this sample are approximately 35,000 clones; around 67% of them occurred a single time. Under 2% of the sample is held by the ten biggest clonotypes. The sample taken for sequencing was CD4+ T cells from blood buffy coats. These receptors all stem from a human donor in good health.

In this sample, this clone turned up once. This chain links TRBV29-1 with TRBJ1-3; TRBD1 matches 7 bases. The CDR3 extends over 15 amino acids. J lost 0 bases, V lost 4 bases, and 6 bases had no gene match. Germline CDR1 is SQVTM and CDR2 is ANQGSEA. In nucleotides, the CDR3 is TGCAGCGTTGGGGGACAGCGGGACTCTGGAAACACCATATATTTT. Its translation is CSVGGQRDSGNTIYF.

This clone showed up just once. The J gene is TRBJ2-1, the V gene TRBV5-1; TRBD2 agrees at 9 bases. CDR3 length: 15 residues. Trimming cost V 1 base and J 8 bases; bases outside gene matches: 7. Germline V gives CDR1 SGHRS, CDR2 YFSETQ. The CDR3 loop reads CASSLQRGAGDEQFF. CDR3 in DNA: TGCGCCAGCAGCTTGCAGCGGGGGGCCGGGGATGAGCAGTTCTTC.

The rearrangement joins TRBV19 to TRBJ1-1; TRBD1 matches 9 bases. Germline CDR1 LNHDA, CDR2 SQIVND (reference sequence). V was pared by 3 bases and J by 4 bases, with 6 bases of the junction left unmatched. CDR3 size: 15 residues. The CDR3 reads CASSIGTGYGTEAFF. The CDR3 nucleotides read TGTGCCAGTAGTATTGGGACAGGGTATGGCACTGAAGCTTTCTTT.

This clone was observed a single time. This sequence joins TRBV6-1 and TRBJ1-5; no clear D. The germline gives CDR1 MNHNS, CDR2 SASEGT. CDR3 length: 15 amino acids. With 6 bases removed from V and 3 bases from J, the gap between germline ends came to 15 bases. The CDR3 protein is CASRQWPENNQPQHF. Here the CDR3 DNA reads TGTGCCAGCAGGCAGTGGCCGGAAAACAATCAGCCCCAGCATTTT.

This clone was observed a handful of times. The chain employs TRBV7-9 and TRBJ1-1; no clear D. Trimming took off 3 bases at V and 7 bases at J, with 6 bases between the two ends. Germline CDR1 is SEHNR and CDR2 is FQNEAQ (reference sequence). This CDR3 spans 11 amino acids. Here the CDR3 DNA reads TGTGCCAGCAGCTTGGACCATGAAGCTTTCTTT. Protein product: CASSLDHEAFF.

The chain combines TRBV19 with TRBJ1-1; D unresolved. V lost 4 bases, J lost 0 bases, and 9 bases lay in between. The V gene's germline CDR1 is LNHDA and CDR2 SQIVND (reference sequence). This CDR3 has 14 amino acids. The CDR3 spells CASSRGGLNTEAFF. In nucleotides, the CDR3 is TGTGCCAGTAGTAGGGGAGGGCTGAACACTGAAGCTTTCTTT.

CDR3 DNA sequence: TGTGCCAGCGGACGGGACAGGGGTACAATGGAGCAGTTCTTC. Its protein product is CASGRDRGTMEQFF. V gene TRBV9 combines with J gene TRBJ2-1; 10 bases match TRBD1. CDR3 size: 14 residues. With 7 bases clipped from V and 10 bases from J, the junction kept 11 bases outside the gene matches. The germline gives CDR1 SGDLS, CDR2 YYNGEE.

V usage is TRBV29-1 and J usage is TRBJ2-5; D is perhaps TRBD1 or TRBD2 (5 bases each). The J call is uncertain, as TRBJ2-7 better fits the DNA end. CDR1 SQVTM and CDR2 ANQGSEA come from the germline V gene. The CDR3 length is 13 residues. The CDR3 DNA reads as TGCAGCGTTGATTGGGGTTTGGGGGACGAGCAGTACTTC. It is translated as CSVDWGLGDEQYF.

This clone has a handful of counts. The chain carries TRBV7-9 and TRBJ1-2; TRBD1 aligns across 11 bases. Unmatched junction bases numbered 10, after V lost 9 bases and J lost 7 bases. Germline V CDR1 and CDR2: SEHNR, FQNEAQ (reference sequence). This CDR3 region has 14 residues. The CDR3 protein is CASGGGQGGSGYTF. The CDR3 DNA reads TGTGCCAGTGGAGGGGGACAGGGGGGTAGTGGCTACACCTTC.

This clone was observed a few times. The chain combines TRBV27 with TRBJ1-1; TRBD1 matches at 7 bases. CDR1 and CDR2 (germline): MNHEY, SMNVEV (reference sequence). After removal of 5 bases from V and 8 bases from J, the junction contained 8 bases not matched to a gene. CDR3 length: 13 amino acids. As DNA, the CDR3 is TGTGCCAGCAGTCAAACTAGACAGGGAGAAGCTTTCTTT. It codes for CASSQTRQGEAFF.

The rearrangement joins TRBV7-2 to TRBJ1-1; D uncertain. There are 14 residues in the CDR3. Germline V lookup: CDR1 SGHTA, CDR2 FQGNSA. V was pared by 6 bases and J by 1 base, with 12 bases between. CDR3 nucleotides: TGTGCCAGCAGGCAGGCGGCTGGGAACACTGAAGCTTTCTTT. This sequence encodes CASRQAAGNTEAFF.

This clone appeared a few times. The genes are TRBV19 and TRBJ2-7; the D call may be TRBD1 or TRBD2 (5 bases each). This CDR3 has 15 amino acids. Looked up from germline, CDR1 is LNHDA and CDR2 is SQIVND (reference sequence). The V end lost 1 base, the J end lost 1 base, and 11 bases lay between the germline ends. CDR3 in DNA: TGTGCCAGTAGTATAGGAGGGGCAGATTCCTACGAGCAGTACTTC. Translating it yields CASSIGGADSYEQYF.

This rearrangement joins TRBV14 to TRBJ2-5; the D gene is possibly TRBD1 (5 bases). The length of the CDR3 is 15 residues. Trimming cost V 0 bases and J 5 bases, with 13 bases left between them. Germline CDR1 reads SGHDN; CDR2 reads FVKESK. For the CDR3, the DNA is TGTGCCAGCAGCCAAGATTGGGGCACTCGGGAGACCCAGTACTTC. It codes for CASSQDWGTRETQYF.

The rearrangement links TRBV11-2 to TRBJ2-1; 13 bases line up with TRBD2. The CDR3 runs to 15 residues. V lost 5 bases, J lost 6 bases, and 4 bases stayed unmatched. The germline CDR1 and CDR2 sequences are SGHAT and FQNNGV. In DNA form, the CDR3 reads TGTGCCAGCAGCCAAGGACTAGCGGGGGTCAATGAGCAGTTCTTC. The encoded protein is CASSQGLAGVNEQFF.

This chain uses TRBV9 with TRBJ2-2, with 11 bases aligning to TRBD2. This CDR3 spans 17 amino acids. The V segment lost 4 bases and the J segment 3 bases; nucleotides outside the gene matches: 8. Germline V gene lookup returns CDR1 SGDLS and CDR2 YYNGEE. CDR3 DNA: TGTGCCAGCAGCCTGCCTAGCGGGGGGCTGGACACCGGGGAGCTGTTTTTT. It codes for CASSLPSGGLDTGELFF.

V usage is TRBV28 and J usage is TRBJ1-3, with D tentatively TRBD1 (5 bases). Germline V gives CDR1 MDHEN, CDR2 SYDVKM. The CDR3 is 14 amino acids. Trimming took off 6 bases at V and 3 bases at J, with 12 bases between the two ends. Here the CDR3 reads CASSPPGGGNTIYF. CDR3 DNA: TGTGCCAGCAGCCCCCCCGGGGGTGGAAACACCATATATTTT.

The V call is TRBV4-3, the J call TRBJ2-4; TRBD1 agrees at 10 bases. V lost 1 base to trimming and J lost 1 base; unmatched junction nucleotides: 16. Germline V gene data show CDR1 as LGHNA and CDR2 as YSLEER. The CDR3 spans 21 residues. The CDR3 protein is CASSQAWDRGNLRRAKNIQYF. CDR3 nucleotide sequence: TGCGCCAGCAGCCAAGCCTGGGACAGGGGTAATTTGAGAAGGGCCAAAAACATTCAGTACTTC.

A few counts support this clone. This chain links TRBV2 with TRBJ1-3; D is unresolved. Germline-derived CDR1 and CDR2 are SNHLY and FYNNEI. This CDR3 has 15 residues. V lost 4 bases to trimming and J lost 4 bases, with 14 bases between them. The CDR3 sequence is CASSGWQTGGNTIYF. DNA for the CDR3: TGTGCCAGCAGTGGGTGGCAGACCGGAGGAAACACCATATATTTT.

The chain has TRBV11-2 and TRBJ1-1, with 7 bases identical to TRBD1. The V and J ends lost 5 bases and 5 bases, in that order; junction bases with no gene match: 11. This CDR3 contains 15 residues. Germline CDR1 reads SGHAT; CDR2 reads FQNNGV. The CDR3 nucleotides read TGTGCCAGCAGCCTCTCGACTCAGGGGGGGACTGAAGCTTTCTTT. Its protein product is CASSLSTQGGTEAFF.

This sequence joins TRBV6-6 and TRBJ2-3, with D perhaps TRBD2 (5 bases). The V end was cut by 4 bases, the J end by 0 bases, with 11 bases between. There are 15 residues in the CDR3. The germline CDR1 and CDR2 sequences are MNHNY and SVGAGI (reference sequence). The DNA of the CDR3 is TGTGCCAGCAGTTTGAGAGGGCCTAGCACAGATACGCAGTATTTT. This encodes CASSLRGPSTDTQYF.

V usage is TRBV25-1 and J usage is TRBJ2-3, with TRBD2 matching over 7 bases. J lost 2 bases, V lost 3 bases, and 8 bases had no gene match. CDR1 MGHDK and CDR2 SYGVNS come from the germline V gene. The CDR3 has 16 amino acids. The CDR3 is CASSDTSGADTDTQYF. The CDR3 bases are TGTGCCAGCAGTGATACCAGCGGGGCAGACACAGATACGCAGTATTTT.

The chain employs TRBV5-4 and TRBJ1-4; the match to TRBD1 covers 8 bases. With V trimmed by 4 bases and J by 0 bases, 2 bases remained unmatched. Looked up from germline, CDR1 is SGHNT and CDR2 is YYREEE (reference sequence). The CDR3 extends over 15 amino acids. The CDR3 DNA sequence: TGTGCCAGCAGCACAGGGGGGGCAACTAATGAAAAACTGTTTTTT. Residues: CASSTGGATNEKLFF.

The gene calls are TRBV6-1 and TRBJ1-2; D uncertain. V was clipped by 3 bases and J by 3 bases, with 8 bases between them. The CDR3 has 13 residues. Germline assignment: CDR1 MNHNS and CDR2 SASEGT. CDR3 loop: CASSDGGDYGYTF. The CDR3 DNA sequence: TGTGCCAGCAGTGACGGTGGAGACTATGGCTACACCTTC.

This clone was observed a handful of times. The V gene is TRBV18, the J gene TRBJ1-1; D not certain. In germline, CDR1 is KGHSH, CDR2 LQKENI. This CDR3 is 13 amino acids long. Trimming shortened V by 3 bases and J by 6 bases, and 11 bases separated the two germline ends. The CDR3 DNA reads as TGTGCCAGCTCACCCTTGGTAAACGCTGAAGCTTTCTTT. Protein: CASSPLVNAEAFF.

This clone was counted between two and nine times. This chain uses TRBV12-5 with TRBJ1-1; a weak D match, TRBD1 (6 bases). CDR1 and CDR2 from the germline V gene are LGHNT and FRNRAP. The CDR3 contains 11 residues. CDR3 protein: CAGTLNTEAFF. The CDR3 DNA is TGTGCCGGGACATTGAACACTGAAGCTTTCTTT.

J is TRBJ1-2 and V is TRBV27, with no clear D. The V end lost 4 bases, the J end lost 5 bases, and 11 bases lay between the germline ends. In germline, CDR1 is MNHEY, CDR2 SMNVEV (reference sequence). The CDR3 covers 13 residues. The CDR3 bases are TGTGCCAGCAGTTCATCGGGATCTTATGGCTACACCTTC. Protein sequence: CASSSSGSYGYTF.

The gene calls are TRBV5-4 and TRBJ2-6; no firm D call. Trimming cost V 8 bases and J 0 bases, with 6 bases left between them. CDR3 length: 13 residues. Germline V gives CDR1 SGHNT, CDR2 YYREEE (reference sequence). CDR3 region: CASSLSGANVLTF. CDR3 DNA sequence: TGTGCCAGTTCGCTCTCTGGGGCCAACGTCCTGACTTTC.